The sequence of this T cell receptor beta chain was determined in a study of blood T cell repertoires in COVID-19. Trimming took off 1 base at V and 10 bases at J, with 14 bases between the two ends. The CDR3 sequence is 15 residues long. The germline V gene has CDR1 MGHRA and CDR2 YSYEKL. Produced via immunoSEQ multiplex PCR; TCRdb's table is partial and in-frame only. Here the sample spans more than 250,000 clones, around 84% being singletons. The receptor's source is a woman between 18 and 29 years old who had recovered from COVID-19. Source material: PBMCs or T cells enriched from blood (not recorded which). The chain carries TRBV4-1 and TRBJ1-6; D not certain. The CDR3, as DNA: TGCGCCAGCAGCCAAGTGGGCCGGGGTTTATCACCCCTCCACTTT. Amino acid sequence: CASSQVGRGLSPLHF.